Sequencing of this TCR beta chain was carried out in a study of blood T cells in healthy people across ages. V lost 5 bases to trimming and J lost 5 bases; unmatched junction nucleotides: 4. The CDR3 is 13 residues long. Per the germline V gene, CDR1 is SGHTA and CDR2 is FQGNSA. Alongside a J-beta primer mix, a sample-barcoded 5' primer served in a second PCR lasting roughly 7 to 11 cycles. MiXCR, applied by TCRdb to the 5' RACE reads, yields one record per CDR3 protein. The table lists hundreds of thousands of distinct CDR3 sequences, around 42% of them singletons. The TCR comes from a man in his fifties or sixties in good health. Sample: blood. The rearrangement joins TRBV7-2 to TRBJ1-1, with TRBD1 matching 8 bases. The CDR3, as DNA: TGTGCCAGCAGCCCCCGGACAGGGACTGAAGCTTTCTTT. This codes for CASSPRTGTEAFF. Full variable domain (rest looked up from reference TRBV7-2 and TRBJ1-1): GAGVSQSPSNKVTEKGKDVELRCDPISGHTALYWYRQSLGQGLEFLIYFQGNSAPDKSGLPSDRFSAERTGGSVSTLTIQRTQQEDSAVYLCASSPRTGTEAFFGQGTRLTVV.